This is a list of T cell receptor beta chains from one sample in a study of control samples from healthy donors and cancer patients. The repertoire was sequenced with immunoSEQ multiplex PCR; TCRdb's copy has only in-frame clones and lacks some. This sample has some 150,000 clones, with 75% to 95% found just once. Material for sequencing was blood. The receptor set was obtained from a man aged 25 to 40 in good health. Both conserved end residues are part of each CDR3. D genes are given only for firm matches. Clone size is shown for a subset of rows, as once, few, many or a class of expanded clone.

D,J,size,V,DNA,CDR3
.,TRBJ2-3,.,TRBV10-1,TGCGCCACCTTAAGACCTGAATTAACAGATACGCAGTATTTT,CATLRPELTDTQYF
TRBD2,TRBJ2-2,.,TRBV7-9,TGTGCCAGCAGCTACGGACTAGCGGGGGTCACCGGGGAGCTGTTTTTT,CASSYGLAGVTGELFF
.,TRBJ1-5,.,TRBV6-1,TGTGCCAGCAGTGAATATACAGGCGGACCCAATCAGCCCCAGCATTTT,CASSEYTGGPNQPQHF
TRBD2,TRBJ2-7,.,TRBV11-2,TGTGCCAGCAGCTCCCGGCGGGGGACCTACGAGCAGTACTTC,CASSSRRGTYEQYF
.,TRBJ2-4,.,TRBV27,TGTGCCAGCAGTTTCCGGGGCTTGTCGAACATTCAGTACTTC,CASSFRGLSNIQYF
TRBD1,TRBJ1-2,.,TRBV7-9,TGTGCCAGCAGCCCTAACCCGGGACAGACCTATGGCTACACCTTC,CASSPNPGQTYGYTF
.,TRBJ2-7,.,TRBV7-2,TGTGCCAGCAGCTTAGTTTCCTACGAGCAGTACTTC,CASSLVSYEQYF
.,TRBJ1-4,.,TRBV2,TGTGCCAGCAGACCTCGGCGAAAAGGGGGGGAGGTTGAAAAACTGTTTTTT,CASRPRRKGGEVEKLFF
.,TRBJ2-7,.,TRBV5-1,TGCGCCAGCAGCTCGGACGGATTTACCTACGAGCAGTACTTC,CASSSDGFTYEQYF
.,TRBJ1-1,.,TRBV19,TGTGCCAGTAGTATGGGACAGAACACTGAAGCTTTCTTT,CASSMGQNTEAFF
.,TRBJ2-2,.,TRBV9,TGTGCCAGCAGCGTAGTGGCTTCCACCGGGGAGCTGTTTTTT,CASSVVASTGELFF
.,TRBJ1-1,.,TRBV29-1,TGCAGCGTTGAAGATTTTCGTTCAGAAGCTTTCTTT,CSVEDFRSEAFF
TRBD2,TRBJ2-5,few,TRBV6-4,TGTGCCAGCAGTGATCGACTAGCGGGGGGCTGGGAGGAGACCCAGTACTTC,CASSDRLAGGWEETQYF
.,TRBJ2-3,.,TRBV7-2,TGTGCCAGCAGCTTAGGAGGGAGCGCCACAGATACGCAGTATTTT,CASSLGGSATDTQYF
.,TRBJ1-1,.,TRBV27,TGTGCCAGCAAGCACACCCGGCAAACTGAAGCTTTCTTT,CASKHTRQTEAFF
.,TRBJ1-2,.,TRBV24-1,TGTGCCACCAGTGGCGGTAACTATGGCTACACCTTC,CATSGGNYGYTF
TRBD1,TRBJ2-7,.,TRBV5-1,TGCGCCAGCAGCTTAATCCCGGGACAGTACGAGCAGTACTTC,CASSLIPGQYEQYF
.,TRBJ1-2,once,TRBV7-9,TGTGCCAGCAGCTTAGCTATGGGCAGAGGGGTCCCATATGGCTACACCTTC,CASSLAMGRGVPYGYTF
.,TRBJ1-6,.,TRBV14,TGTGCCAGCAGCCAAGATATAGGATCACCCCTCCACTTT,CASSQDIGSPLHF
.,TRBJ1-1,.,TRBV5-4,TGTGCCAGCAGCTTGGATCACCCATTGAACACTGAAGCTTTCTTT,CASSLDHPLNTEAFF
.,TRBJ1-2,.,TRBV27,TGTGCCAGCAGTCCTGAGGGCAGCGAAAACTATGGCTACACCTTC,CASSPEGSENYGYTF
TRBD2,TRBJ2-3,.,TRBV6-2/TRBV6-3,TGTGCCAGCAGTCAAGGACTAGCGGGGGGGCGGGGCACAGATACGCAGTATTTT,CASSQGLAGGRGTDTQYF
TRBD1,TRBJ1-4,once,TRBV7-9,TGTGCCAGCAGCTCAGCGACAGGGGGAAATGAAAAACTGTTTTTT,CASSSATGGNEKLFF
.,TRBJ1-4,.,TRBV10-2,TGCGCCAGCTCAACAGCTTTTGAAAAACTGTTTTTT,CASSTAFEKLFF
TRBD2,TRBJ2-7,.,TRBV11-3,TGTGCCAGCAGCCCTGTAACTAGCGGGGAACTTTACGAGCAGTACTTC,CASSPVTSGELYEQYF
.,TRBJ2-7,.,TRBV5-4,TGTGCCAGCAGCCCATCTGGTGGTCGGAGTTCGTCCTACGAGCAGTACTTC,CASSPSGGRSSSYEQYF
TRBD1,TRBJ1-2,.,TRBV6-6,TGTGCCAGCACTACCGGGACAGGGCCCTACACCTTC,CASTTGTGPYTF
.,TRBJ1-2,few,TRBV10-3,TGTGCCATCAGCCCCGCCCAGGGTAACTATGGCTACACCTTC,CAISPAQGNYGYTF
TRBD2,TRBJ2-1,.,TRBV3-1/TRBV3-2,TGTGCCAGCAGCGAACTAAGCGGGGGGTCCTCCTACAATGAGCAGTTCTTC,CASSELSGGSSYNEQFF
.,TRBJ1-4,.,TRBV25-1,TGTGCCAGCAGTGACAGGGTAGCTTTCAGCGAAAAACTGTTTTTT,CASSDRVAFSEKLFF
.,TRBJ2-1,.,TRBV19,TGTGCCAGTAGTAGCGCGGTTACTAGCTCCTACAATGAGCAGTTCTTC,CASSSAVTSSYNEQFF
.,TRBJ2-7,.,TRBV4-1,TGCGCCAGCAGCCAAGAGTGGGTAAACGAGCAGTACTTC,CASSQEWVNEQYF
TRBD2,TRBJ2-7,once,TRBV11-2,TGTGCCAGCAGCTTAGACCCTAGCGGGAACCTCTACGAGCAGTACTTC,CASSLDPSGNLYEQYF
.,TRBJ2-1,.,TRBV5-4,TGTGCCAGCAGCCTCGGTAGATACTCCTACAATGAGCAGTTCTTC,CASSLGRYSYNEQFF
.,TRBJ1-2,.,TRBV19,TGTGCCAGTAGTACTCGGACCCGCATCGGGCCTAACTATGGCTACACCTTC,CASSTRTRIGPNYGYTF
.,TRBJ1-2,.,TRBV19,TGTGCCAGTACCGGGTGGAAGGGGGAGAACTATGGCTACACCTTC,CASTGWKGENYGYTF
TRBD1,TRBJ2-1,.,TRBV7-2,TGTGCCAGCACAAGGGGGCCGGGACGCAGGCAAAATGAGCAGTTCTTC,CASTRGPGRRQNEQFF
TRBD1,TRBJ1-4,.,TRBV7-9,TGTGCCAGCAGCCTCAACAGGGGGCGCGATGAAAAACTGTTTTTT,CASSLNRGRDEKLFF
.,TRBJ1-1,.,TRBV5-1,TGCGCCAGCAGCCGACACAAGTCTGCCCAGGGGAACACTGAAGCTTTCTTT,CASSRHKSAQGNTEAFF
TRBD1,TRBJ2-7,.,TRBV5-6,TGTGCCAGCAGCTATCAAGGGACAGGGGGCTTTTACGAGCAGTACTTC,CASSYQGTGGFYEQYF
TRBD1,TRBJ1-2,.,TRBV28,TGTGCCAGCAGCCCAGGGGGCGGCTATGGCTACACCTTC,CASSPGGGYGYTF
TRBD1,TRBJ1-4,.,TRBV5-3,TGTGCCAGAAGCAGCTGGGACAGGAGAAATGAAAAACTGTTTTTT,CARSSWDRRNEKLFF
TRBD1,TRBJ1-5,few,TRBV7-2,TGTGCCAGCAGCTGGGACAGTAATCAGCCCCAGCATTTT,CASSWDSNQPQHF
.,TRBJ2-7,.,TRBV29-1,TGCAGCGTGGGAGTACGGGCCAGGATCTACGAGCAGTACTTC,CSVGVRARIYEQYF
TRBD2,TRBJ2-7,.,TRBV5-4,TGTGCCAGCACACCCGGGGGGGCCTACGAGCAGTACTTC,CASTPGGAYEQYF
.,TRBJ2-1,.,TRBV4-2,TGTGCCAGCAGCCAAGTACGTAGGGGGGGGCTCTACAATGAGCAGTTCTTC,CASSQVRRGGLYNEQFF
.,TRBJ1-1,.,TRBV11-3,TGTGCCAGCAGCTTAGGGGGGGCGAACACTGAAGCTTTCTTT,CASSLGGANTEAFF
.,TRBJ1-3,few,TRBV11-2,TGTGCCAGCAGCTTAGTTAACCCGACGGGGCGGTTTATGAGAAACACCATATATTTT,CASSLVNPTGRFMRNTIYF
.,TRBJ1-5,.,TRBV6-6,TGTGCCAGCAGTTACTCAGGGCTGAATCAGCCCCAGCATTTT,CASSYSGLNQPQHF
.,TRBJ1-2,.,TRBV12-3/TRBV12-4,TGTGCCAGCAGCCCAGAGGGGAGAGGCTACACCTTC,CASSPEGRGYTF
TRBD1,TRBJ1-2,once,TRBV15,TGTGCCACCAGCAGGGGGACAGGCGCTAACTATGGCTACACCTTC,CATSRGTGANYGYTF
TRBD2,TRBJ2-3,.,TRBV7-9,TGTGCCAGCAGCTCCATATCGACTAGCGGGGACACAGATACGCAGTATTTT,CASSSISTSGDTDTQYF